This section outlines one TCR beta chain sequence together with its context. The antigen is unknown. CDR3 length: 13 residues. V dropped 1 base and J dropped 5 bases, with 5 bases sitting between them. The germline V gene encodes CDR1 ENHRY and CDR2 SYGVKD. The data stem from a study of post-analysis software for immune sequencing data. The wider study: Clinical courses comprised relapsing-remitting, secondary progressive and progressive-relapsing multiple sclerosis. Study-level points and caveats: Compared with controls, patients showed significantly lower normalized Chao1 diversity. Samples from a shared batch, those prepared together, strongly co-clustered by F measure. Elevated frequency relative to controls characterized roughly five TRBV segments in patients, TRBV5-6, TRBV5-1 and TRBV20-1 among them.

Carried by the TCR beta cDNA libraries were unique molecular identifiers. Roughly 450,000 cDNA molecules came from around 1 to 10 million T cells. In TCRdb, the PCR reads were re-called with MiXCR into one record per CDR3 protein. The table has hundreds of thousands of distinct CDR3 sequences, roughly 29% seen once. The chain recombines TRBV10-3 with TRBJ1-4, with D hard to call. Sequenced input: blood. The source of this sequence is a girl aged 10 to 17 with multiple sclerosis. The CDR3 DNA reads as TGTGCCATCAGTGAGTACCGGAATGAAAAACTGTTTTTT. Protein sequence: CAISEYRNEKLFF.